Presented here are 27 T cell receptor beta chains from one specimen sequenced in a study of OX40 agonist ivuxolimab in advanced cancers. Generated by immunoSEQ multiplex PCR, the TCRdb table keeps only in-frame clones and is missing some. The sample carries 65,000 to 100,000 clones, approximately 94% recorded once. This specimen consisted of CD4+ or CD8+ T cells sorted from blood, obtained in a trial of the OX40 agonist ivuxolimab. The receptors shown here come from an adult with an advanced solid tumor such as melanoma, head and neck, liver or kidney cancer.

The chain joins TRBV27 to TRBJ1-1, with D unclear. The V end was cut by 2 bases, the J end by 0 bases, with 10 bases between. From germline, CDR1 is MNHEY and CDR2 SMNVEV (reference sequence). The CDR3 extends over 15 amino acids. The chain's CDR3 is CASSLVRTVNTEAFF. In nucleotides, the CDR3 is TGTGCCAGCAGTTTAGTAAGGACGGTGAACACTGAAGCTTTCTTT.

This sequence joins TRBV15 and TRBJ2-2, with 10 bases lining up with TRBD2. The germline V gene has CDR1 LNHNV and CDR2 YYDKDF (reference sequence). This CDR3 has 18 amino acids. V trimming: 4 bases; J trimming: 8 bases; junction bases outside the gene matches: 16. The CDR3 spells CATSTSWGLASIRGELFF. CDR3 DNA sequence: TGTGCCACCAGCACCTCATGGGGACTAGCGAGCATTAGGGGGGAGCTGTTTTTT.

J is TRBJ2-3 and V is TRBV9, with D hard to call. Trimming left V 1 base short and J 2 bases short, with 14 bases between. This CDR3 contains 16 residues. Germline CDR1 SGDLS, CDR2 YYNGEE. The CDR3 reads CASSVRPLGDTDTQYF. The CDR3 DNA reads as TGTGCCAGCAGCGTAAGACCCCTTGGAGACACAGATACGCAGTATTTT.

The chain carries TRBV19 and TRBJ1-3, with unresolved D. Trimming pared 7 bases from V and 4 bases from J, leaving 11 bases between. The CDR3 consists of 13 residues. Germline V gene data show CDR1 as LNHDA and CDR2 as SQIVND (reference sequence). This chain's CDR3 is CASTISRGNTIYF. CDR3 bases: TGTGCCAGTACCATCTCTAGGGGAAACACCATATATTTT.

The CDR3 nucleotides are TGTGCCAGCAGTGGGACAGGATACACTGAAGCTTTCTTT. This sequence encodes CASSGTGYTEAFF. The chain links TRBV2 to TRBJ1-1, with TRBD1 matching over 7 bases. Germline V lookup: CDR1 SNHLY, CDR2 FYNNEI. J lost 3 bases, V lost 4 bases, and 2 bases had no gene match. The CDR3 contains 13 residues.

The chain couples TRBV28 to TRBJ1-1; D not certain. Trimming removed 3 bases at V and 4 bases at J, with 9 bases between. Germline-derived CDR1 and CDR2 are MDHEN and SYDVKM. The CDR3 is 13 residues long. The CDR3 region has the DNA TGTGCCAGCAGTTTTAGACGTGCCACTGAAGCTTTCTTT. Its translation: CASSFRRATEAFF.

CDR3 amino acids: CASNSLPNTGELFF. In nucleotides, the CDR3 is TGTGCCAGTAACAGTCTCCCGAACACCGGGGAGCTGTTTTTT. The chain recombines TRBV19 with TRBJ2-2; no definite D call. The germline V and J ends were trimmed by 7 bases and 0 bases, with 9 bases remaining between them. Per germline, CDR1 LNHDA and CDR2 SQIVND (reference sequence). This CDR3 has 14 amino acids.

This chain joins TRBV27 and TRBJ2-1, with unresolved D. Germline V gene data show CDR1 as MNHEY and CDR2 as SMNVEV (reference sequence). V lost 5 bases and J lost 7, with 18 bases in between. The CDR3 has 15 residues. CDR3 in DNA: TGTGCCAGCAGTCTGTCGGGTCCCGCAAGGAATGAGCAGTTCTTC. It is translated as CASSLSGPARNEQFF.

The chain combines TRBV5-4 with TRBJ2-7; the match to TRBD2 covers 8 bases. V lost 0 bases, J lost 5 bases, and 7 bases stayed unmatched. The CDR3 is 15 amino acids. Germline V gene sequence: CDR1 SGHNT, CDR2 YYREEE (reference sequence). CDR3 in DNA: TGTGCCAGCAGCTTGGCCCGGACTAGCTTCGACGAGCAGTACTTC. It encodes CASSLARTSFDEQYF.

This clone appeared a few times. The chain links TRBV19 to TRBJ2-7; a possible D gene is TRBD2 (6 bases). The V and J ends lost 6 bases and 5 bases respectively, with 11 bases between them. This CDR3 has 12 residues. Germline V gene lookup returns CDR1 LNHDA and CDR2 SQIVND (reference sequence). DNA of the CDR3: TGTGCCAGTAGCGGGAGTAACGACGAGCAGTACTTC. As protein: CASSGSNDEQYF.

The chain uses TRBV4-3 and TRBJ2-7; 7 positions agree with TRBD1. The V gene's germline CDR1 is LGHNA and CDR2 YSLEER. J gave up 0 bases and V 3 bases, and 5 bases lay outside the gene matches. CDR3 length: 15 residues. The DNA of the CDR3 is TGCGCCAGCAGCCAGGGGACAGCCGACTCCTACGAGCAGTACTTC. It is translated as CASSQGTADSYEQYF.

This clone was counted once. V usage is TRBV7-6 and J usage is TRBJ2-3; possible D gene TRBD2, 6 bases. The germline V and J ends were trimmed by 2 bases and 6 bases, with 12 bases remaining between them. The CDR3 runs to 14 residues. Germline values: CDR1 SGHVS, CDR2 FNYEAQ. The CDR3 bases are TGTGCCAGCAGCTTATTAGCGGAAGGGGATACGCAGTATTTT. This sequence encodes CASSLLAEGDTQYF.

This clone is a singleton in its sample. The gene calls are TRBV27 and TRBJ2-1; D unclear. CDR3 length: 14 residues. Trimming took off 3 bases at V and 0 bases at J, with 6 bases between the two ends. Germline-derived CDR1 and CDR2 are MNHEY and SMNVEV (reference sequence). The CDR3 spells CASSFLSSYNEQFF. In DNA, the CDR3 is TGTGCCAGCAGTTTCCTGAGCTCCTACAATGAGCAGTTCTTC.

This chain uses TRBV5-6 with TRBJ2-3; D is unresolved. The CDR3 length is 16 residues. Germline V lookup: CDR1 SGHDT, CDR2 YYEEEE. The V and J ends lost 1 base and 0 bases respectively, with 12 bases between them. DNA for the CDR3: TGTGCCAGCAGCTTGTTGCTGACCAAAAGCACAGATACGCAGTATTTT. Amino acid sequence: CASSLLLTKSTDTQYF. Together with reference TRBV5-6 and TRBJ2-3, the CDR3 gives the full variable domain: DAGVTQSPTHLIKTRGQQVTLRCSPKSGHDTVSWYQQALGQGPQFIFQYYEEEERQRGNFPDRFSGHQFPNYSSELNVNALLLGDSALYLCASSLLLTKSTDTQYFGPGTRLTVL.

The chain carries TRBV30 and TRBJ2-1; perhaps TRBD2 as D (5 bases). V lost 5 bases and J 0 bases, leaving 11 bases between the germline ends. The CDR3 is 14 amino acids. Germline V gene data show CDR1 as GTSNPN and CDR2 as SVGIG (reference sequence). CDR3 region: CAWCERASYNEQFF. The CDR3 DNA reads as TGTGCCTGGTGCGAGAGGGCCTCCTACAATGAGCAGTTCTTC.

The chain employs TRBV28 and TRBJ1-2, with 7 bases that match TRBD1. After removal of 3 bases from V and 5 bases from J, the junction contained 9 bases not matched to a gene. This CDR3 has 15 residues. Germline assignment: CDR1 MDHEN and CDR2 SYDVKM. The CDR3 DNA sequence: TGTGCCAGCAGTTTTAGAGGGGGCGCTCATTATGGCTACACCTTC. Translated: CASSFRGGAHYGYTF.

The V and J genes are TRBV5-4 and TRBJ2-7; TRBD1 aligns across 7 bases. The CDR3 covers 16 residues. V lost 4 bases, J lost 4 bases, and 14 bases stayed unmatched. The germline gives CDR1 SGHNT, CDR2 YYREEE (reference sequence). The chain's CDR3 is CASSASFGQVAYEQYF. CDR3 DNA sequence: TGTGCCAGCAGCGCATCGTTCGGACAGGTAGCGTACGAGCAGTACTTC.

This clone came up once. The J gene is TRBJ1-5, the V gene TRBV19; D is unresolved. Germline assignment: CDR1 LNHDA and CDR2 SQIVND (reference sequence). The CDR3 has 13 amino acids. V was shortened by 6 bases and J by 4 bases, with 10 bases between the two germline ends. In nucleotides, the CDR3 is TGTGCCAGTAGAAATGGTAGGAATCAGCCCCAGCATTTT. The encoded protein is CASRNGRNQPQHF.

In this sample, this clone turned up once. This chain connects TRBV4-3 to TRBJ2-7, with 10 bases that match TRBD2. CDR1 is LGHNA and CDR2 is YSLEER in the germline V gene. The CDR3 is made up of 18 amino acids. The V segment lost 0 bases and the J segment 1 base; nucleotides outside the gene matches: 9. For the CDR3, the DNA is TGCGCCAGCAGCCAAGATCTAGCGGGAGCGGATACTTCCTACGAGCAGTACTTC. It translates to CASSQDLAGADTSYEQYF.

Here the CDR3 DNA reads TGTGCCAGCAGCTTGGATGTCCTAGGGCAGGGTAACACCGGGGAGCTGTTTTTT. It codes for CASSLDVLGQGNTGELFF. This chain joins TRBV5-4 and TRBJ2-2, with D possibly being TRBD1 (5 bases). Germline CDR1 and CDR2: SGHNT and YYREEE (reference sequence). The V gene lost 0 bases and the J gene lost 2 bases, with 17 bases spanning the gap. CDR3 length: 18 residues.

The V and J genes are TRBV4-1 and TRBJ2-2; D is possibly TRBD1 (6 bases). The CDR3 contains 12 residues. In germline, CDR1 is MGHRA, CDR2 YSYEKL. V was shortened by 3 bases and J by 8 bases, with 7 bases between the two germline ends. This CDR3 is CASSHGQGELFF. In nucleotides, the CDR3 is TGCGCCAGCAGCCATGGACAGGGGGAGCTGTTTTTT.

The V gene is TRBV19, the J gene TRBJ1-5; D is uncertain. The CDR3 has 11 amino acids. Trimming shortened V by 4 bases and J by 15 bases, and 13 bases separated the two germline ends. CDR1 and CDR2 from the germline V gene are LNHDA and SQIVND (reference sequence). The CDR3: CASSTEGSWHF. The CDR3 DNA reads TGTGCCAGTAGTACCGAAGGATCCTGGCATTTT.

The J gene is TRBJ1-2, the V gene TRBV9; D is unresolved. Germline loops: CDR1 SGDLS, CDR2 YYNGEE. Trimming cost V 0 bases and J 5 bases, with 14 bases left between them. The CDR3 contains 15 residues. The CDR3 coding sequence is TGTGCCAGCAGCGTAGGAACGGGCGGAGAATATGGCTACACCTTC. It codes for CASSVGTGGEYGYTF. Supplemented by reference TRBV9 and TRBJ1-2, the full variable domain reads DSGVTQTPKHLITATGQRVTLRCSPRSGDLSVYWYQQSLDQGLQFLIQYYNGEERAKGNILERFSAQQFPDLHSELNLSSLELGDSALYFCASSVGTGGEYGYTFGSGTRLTVV.

This clone was detected once. V gene TRBV5-4 combines with J gene TRBJ2-7; D not certain. This CDR3 contains 14 residues. Per the germline V gene, CDR1 is SGHNT and CDR2 is YYREEE (reference sequence). The ends were cut back, 0 bases at V and 2 bases at J, with 9 bases in the middle. The CDR3 DNA follows: TGTGCCAGCAGCTTGGTGGCAGGAGCCTACGAGCAGTACTTC. It translates to CASSLVAGAYEQYF.

Details on this clone: The identical CDR3 is also encoded by other nucleotide sequences in the sample. The chain is built from TRBV19 and TRBJ1-5; D is ambiguous. V dropped 1 base and J dropped 4 bases, with 2 bases sitting between them. Per the germline V gene, CDR1 is LNHDA and CDR2 is SQIVND (reference sequence). The CDR3 totals 12 residues. CDR3 amino acids: CASSIGNQPQHF. Here the CDR3 DNA reads TGTGCCAGTAGTATAGGAAATCAGCCCCAGCATTTT.

J is TRBJ2-1 and V is TRBV7-9; 11 positions match TRBD2. Germline trimming cut 5 bases from V and 6 bases from J; bases unmatched to any gene: 18. This CDR3 comprises 19 residues. Germline V gene sequence: CDR1 SEHNR, CDR2 FQNEAQ (reference sequence). DNA of the CDR3: TGTGCCAGCAGCCCCAGCGAGCCGACTAGCGGGGCGTTCAGCAATGAGCAGTTCTTC. Translated, it gives CASSPSEPTSGAFSNEQFF.

This CDR3 is CASSIGFGQLTTGNTIYF. The CDR3 DNA reads TGTGCCAGTAGTATAGGTTTTGGGCAGCTGACTACTGGAAACACCATATATTTT. The chain combines TRBV19 with TRBJ1-3; no clear D gene. The CDR3 is 18 amino acids. V lost 1 base and J 2 bases, leaving 18 bases between the germline ends. CDR1 is LNHDA, CDR2 SQIVND, per germline (reference sequence).